These T cell receptor beta chains were read from a single sample in a study of T cell responses to AZD1222 COVID-19 vaccine. Data came from immunoSEQ multiplex PCR; TCRdb stores just in-frame clones and leaves some out. Found here are under 150,000 clones, about 93% of them singletons; the top ten hold roughly 5.6%. Sequences were derived from peripheral blood, sampled on day 0 of AZD1222 vaccination. These receptors came from an adult in good health. The CDR3 runs from the conserved cysteine through the conserved F or W. Each record gives: J gene, V gene, clone size, D gene, CDR3 protein, CDR3 DNA. A D gene is named only where the DNA matches it firmly. Clone size appears in some rows only: once, few, many, or a class for an expanded clone.

TRBJ2-1,TRBV13,.,.,CASSLVAGPSYNEQFF,TGTGCCAGCAGCTTAGTGGCGGGGCCCTCCTACAATGAGCAGTTCTTC
TRBJ1-2,TRBV29-1,.,TRBD1,CSVEVGGQLGYTF,TGCAGCGTTGAAGTAGGGGGACAGCTTGGCTACACCTTC
TRBJ1-1,TRBV7-9,.,.,CASSTGSGTEAFF,TGTGCCAGCAGCACAGGGTCGGGCACTGAAGCTTTCTTT
TRBJ2-5,TRBV5-1,.,TRBD2,CASSLSLLLAGETQYF,TGCGCCAGCAGCTTGTCGTTGTTACTAGCGGGGGAGACCCAGTACTTC
TRBJ1-2,TRBV25-1,.,.,CASSEYFGFLGYTF,TGTGCCAGCAGTGAATATTTTGGGTTCCTTGGCTACACCTTC
TRBJ2-7,TRBV18,.,.,CASSPGGTSSGQYF,TGTGCCAGCTCTCCAGGGGGGACGAGTAGTGGGCAGTACTTC
TRBJ1-1,TRBV25-1,.,.,CASSEYLGENTEAFF,TGTGCCAGCAGTGAATATTTAGGGGAGAACACTGAAGCTTTCTTT
TRBJ1-2,TRBV7-8,.,TRBD1,CASSLDRGNGYTF,TGTGCCAGCAGCTTGGACAGGGGGAATGGCTACACCTTC
TRBJ2-1,TRBV24-1,.,TRBD1,CATSDSRTGGYNEQFF,TGTGCCACCAGTGATTCCCGGACAGGGGGCTACAATGAGCAGTTCTTC
TRBJ1-1,TRBV11-3,.,.,CASSLGDMNTEAFF,TGTGCCAGCAGCTTAGGGGACATGAACACTGAAGCTTTCTTT
TRBJ2-7,TRBV6-2/TRBV6-3,.,.,CASSRQAYEQYF,TGTGCCAGCAGCAGACAGGCCTACGAGCAGTACTTC
TRBJ1-5,TRBV7-2,.,.,CASSLLGEGQPQHF,TGTGCCAGCAGCTTATTAGGGGAGGGTCAGCCCCAGCATTTT
TRBJ1-1,TRBV19,.,.,CASSILGVNTEAFF,TGTGCCAGTAGTATCCTGGGAGTAAACACTGAAGCTTTCTTT
TRBJ2-4,TRBV6-4,once,.,CASRAWRENIQYF,TGTGCCAGCAGGGCATGGCGGGAAAACATTCAGTACTTC
TRBJ1-2,TRBV12-5,.,TRBD1,CASGDRYYGYTF,TGTGCTAGTGGGGACAGGTACTATGGCTACACCTTC
TRBJ2-2,TRBV3-1/TRBV3-2,.,.,CASSGVAYTGELFF,TGTGCCAGCAGCGGAGTGGCTTACACCGGGGAGCTGTTTTTT
TRBJ2-1,TRBV4-3,.,.,CASSQVVRWGNEQFF,TGCGCCAGCAGCCAAGTCGTCCGCTGGGGTAATGAGCAGTTCTTC
TRBJ1-3,TRBV6-1,.,.,CASSEAPDRSSGNTIYF,TGTGCCAGCAGTGAAGCTCCCGACAGGAGCTCTGGAAACACCATATATTTT
TRBJ2-7,TRBV7-6,.,.,CASSLEGPRGWSIEQYF,TGTGCCAGCAGCTTAGAGGGGCCAAGGGGGTGGTCCATCGAGCAGTACTTC
TRBJ2-2,TRBV7-2,.,.,CASSPQYAGELFF,TGTGCCAGCAGCCCTCAGTATGCCGGGGAGCTGTTTTTT
TRBJ1-2,TRBV7-8,.,TRBD1,CASSDGQGRYGYTF,TGTGCCAGCAGCGATGGACAGGGAAGGTATGGCTACACCTTC
TRBJ2-1,TRBV9,.,.,CASSPTRSFEQFF,TGTGCCAGCAGCCCCACTAGAAGCTTTGAGCAGTTCTTC
TRBJ1-1,TRBV12-3/TRBV12-4,.,.,CASSFRENTEAFF,TGTGCCAGCAGTTTCAGGGAGAACACTGAAGCTTTCTTT
TRBJ1-2,TRBV5-5,.,.,CASSPRQGLAYGYTF,TGTGCCAGCAGCCCAAGGCAGGGCTTAGCCTATGGCTACACCTTC
TRBJ1-2,TRBV19,.,TRBD1,CASSPRQGLGGYTF,TGTGCCAGTAGTCCACGACAGGGATTAGGTGGCTACACCTTC
TRBJ2-1,TRBV12-5,.,TRBD1,CASGFTKGQGPQSSYNEQFF,TGTGCTAGTGGTTTCACCAAGGGACAGGGGCCCCAGAGCTCCTACAATGAGCAGTTCTTC
TRBJ2-2,TRBV4-1,.,TRBD2,CASQGLAGNTGELFF,TGCGCCTCCCAGGGACTAGCGGGCAATACCGGGGAGCTGTTTTTT
TRBJ2-7,TRBV6-2/TRBV6-3,.,TRBD1,CASSRGTAYEQYF,TGTGCCAGCAGCCGAGGGACAGCCTACGAGCAGTACTTC
TRBJ1-2,TRBV30,.,TRBD1,CAWRGDRTNYGYTF,TGTGCCTGGAGAGGGGACAGGACTAACTATGGCTACACCTTC
TRBJ2-3,TRBV6-2/TRBV6-3,.,TRBD1,CASSYEAGGADTQYF,TGTGCCAGCAGTTACGAGGCAGGGGGCGCAGATACGCAGTATTTT
TRBJ2-3,TRBV9,.,TRBD1,CASSSLGQVTDTQYF,TGTGCCAGCAGCTCCCTAGGACAGGTCACAGATACGCAGTATTTT
TRBJ1-5,TRBV28,.,.,CASTFGQFNQPQHF,TGTGCCAGCACTTTTGGACAGTTCAATCAGCCCCAGCATTTT
TRBJ1-4,TRBV19,.,.,CATRRGGSNEKLFF,TGTGCCACCCGGCGGGGGGGGAGCAATGAAAAACTGTTTTTT
TRBJ1-6,TRBV9,.,.,CASSYGGLPNSPLHF,TGTGCCAGCAGCTACGGGGGGCTACCTAATTCACCCCTCCACTTT
TRBJ2-7,TRBV5-4,.,.,CASSRVGTDEQYF,TGTGCCAGCAGCCGGGTGGGGACGGACGAGCAGTACTTC
TRBJ1-3,TRBV7-6,few,.,CASSRNVPGPNSGNTIYF,TGTGCCAGCAGCCGTAATGTACCGGGACCTAATTCTGGAAACACCATATATTTT
TRBJ2-7,TRBV7-6,.,.,CASSLEGGTIREQYF,TGTGCCAGCAGCTTAGAAGGCGGGACAATTCGGGAGCAGTACTTC
TRBJ1-2,TRBV30,.,.,CAWSVKGLGYGYTF,TGTGCCTGGAGTGTTAAGGGGCTGGGGTATGGCTACACCTTC
TRBJ2-3,TRBV2,.,.,CASTMTTYTDTQYF,TGTGCCAGCACCATGACAACCTACACAGATACGCAGTATTTT
TRBJ2-3,TRBV27,.,TRBD2,CASSSTGLAGADTQYF,TGTGCCAGCAGTTCAACGGGACTAGCGGGGGCAGATACGCAGTATTTT
TRBJ1-5,TRBV7-2,.,.,CASSFWGANQPQHF,TGTGCCAGCAGCTTTTGGGGGGCCAATCAGCCCCAGCATTTT